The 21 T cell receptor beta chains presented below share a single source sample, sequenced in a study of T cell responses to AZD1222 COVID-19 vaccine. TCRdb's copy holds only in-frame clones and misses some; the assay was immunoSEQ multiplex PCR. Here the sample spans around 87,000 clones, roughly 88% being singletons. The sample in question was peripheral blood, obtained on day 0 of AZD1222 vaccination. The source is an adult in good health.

CDR3 protein: CASSRDGAFNEKLFF. The CDR3 DNA sequence: TGTGCCAGCAGCCGTGACGGAGCCTTTAATGAAAAACTGTTTTTT. This chain connects TRBV2 to TRBJ1-4; no clear D. V was pared by 6 bases and J by 4 bases, with 15 bases between. CDR1 and CDR2 from the germline V gene are SNHLY and FYNNEI. There are 15 residues in the CDR3.

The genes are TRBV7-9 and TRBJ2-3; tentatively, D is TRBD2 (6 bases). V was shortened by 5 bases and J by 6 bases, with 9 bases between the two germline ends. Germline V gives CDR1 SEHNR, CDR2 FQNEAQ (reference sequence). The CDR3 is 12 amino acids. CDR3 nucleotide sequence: TGTGCCAGCAGCCCCAGCGGGGATACGCAGTATTTT. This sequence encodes CASSPSGDTQYF. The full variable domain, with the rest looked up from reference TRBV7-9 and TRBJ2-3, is DTGVSQNPRHKITKRGQNVTFRCDPISEHNRLYWYRQTLGQGPEFLTYFQNEAQLEKSRLLSDRFSAERPKGSFSTLEIQRTEQGDSAMYLCASSPSGDTQYFGPGTRLTVL.

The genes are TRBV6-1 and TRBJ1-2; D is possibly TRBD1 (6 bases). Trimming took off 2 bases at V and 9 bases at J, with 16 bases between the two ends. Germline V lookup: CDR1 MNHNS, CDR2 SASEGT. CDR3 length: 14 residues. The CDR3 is CASSERGSGRSYTF. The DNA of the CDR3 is TGTGCCAGCAGTGAAAGGGGGTCAGGGCGAAGCTACACCTTC.

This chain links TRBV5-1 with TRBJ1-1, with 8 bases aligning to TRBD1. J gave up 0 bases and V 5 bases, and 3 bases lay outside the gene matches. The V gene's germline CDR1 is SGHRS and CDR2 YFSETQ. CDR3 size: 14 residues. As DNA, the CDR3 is TGCGCCAGCAGTGGGGACAGGATGAACACTGAAGCTTTCTTT. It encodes CASSGDRMNTEAFF.

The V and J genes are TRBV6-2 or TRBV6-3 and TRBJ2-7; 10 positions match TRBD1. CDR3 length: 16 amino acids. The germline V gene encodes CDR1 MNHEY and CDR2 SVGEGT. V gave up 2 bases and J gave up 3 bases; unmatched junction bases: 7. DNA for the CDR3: TGTGCCAGCAGTTACCCGGCAGGGACAGGGGTCTACGAGCAGTACTTC. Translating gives CASSYPAGTGVYEQYF.

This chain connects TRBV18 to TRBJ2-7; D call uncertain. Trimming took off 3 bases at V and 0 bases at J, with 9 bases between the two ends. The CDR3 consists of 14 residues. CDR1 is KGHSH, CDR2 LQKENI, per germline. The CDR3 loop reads CASSPNGFSYEQYF. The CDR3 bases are TGTGCCAGCTCACCCAACGGATTCTCCTACGAGCAGTACTTC.

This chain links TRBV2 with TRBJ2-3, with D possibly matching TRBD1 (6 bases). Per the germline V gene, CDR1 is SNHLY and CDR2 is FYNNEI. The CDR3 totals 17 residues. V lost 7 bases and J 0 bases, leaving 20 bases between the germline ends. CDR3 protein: CASTPLAVGASTDTQYF. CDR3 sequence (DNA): TGTGCCAGCACCCCTCTCGCCGTGGGGGCTAGCACAGATACGCAGTATTTT.

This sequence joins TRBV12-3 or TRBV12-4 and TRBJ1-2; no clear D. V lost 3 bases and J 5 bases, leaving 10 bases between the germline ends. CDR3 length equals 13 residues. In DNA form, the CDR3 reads TGTGCCAGCAGTTTCGAAGAGGATTATGGCTACACCTTC. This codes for CASSFEEDYGYTF.

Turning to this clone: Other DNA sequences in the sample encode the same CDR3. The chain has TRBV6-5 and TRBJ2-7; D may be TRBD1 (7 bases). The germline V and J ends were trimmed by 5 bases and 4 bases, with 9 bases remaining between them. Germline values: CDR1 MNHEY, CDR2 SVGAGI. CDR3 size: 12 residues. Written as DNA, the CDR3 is TGTGCCAGCAGTCCAGGGGGGTACGAGCAGTACTTC. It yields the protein CASSPGGYEQYF.

For the CDR3, the DNA is TGCGCCAGCAGCTTGGAACCAGCGGGGGGAAATGAGCAGTTCTTC. It is translated as CASSLEPAGGNEQFF. The V and J genes are TRBV5-1 and TRBJ2-1; 9 positions agree with TRBD2. Germline V gene data show CDR1 as SGHRS and CDR2 as YFSETQ. The CDR3 sequence is 15 residues long. J lost 7 bases, V lost 0 bases, and 5 bases had no gene match.

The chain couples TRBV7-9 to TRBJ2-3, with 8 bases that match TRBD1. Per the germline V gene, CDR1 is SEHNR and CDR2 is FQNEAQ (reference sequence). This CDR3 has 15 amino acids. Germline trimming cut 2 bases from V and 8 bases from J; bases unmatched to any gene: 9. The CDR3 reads CASSLLGQGEGTQYF. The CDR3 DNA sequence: TGTGCCAGCAGCTTACTAGGACAGGGCGAAGGTACGCAGTATTTT. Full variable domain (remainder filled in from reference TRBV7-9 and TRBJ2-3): DTGVSQNPRHKITKRGQNVTFRCDPISEHNRLYWYRQTLGQGPEFLTYFQNEAQLEKSRLLSDRFSAERPKGSFSTLEIQRTEQGDSAMYLCASSLLGQGEGTQYFGPGTRLTVL.

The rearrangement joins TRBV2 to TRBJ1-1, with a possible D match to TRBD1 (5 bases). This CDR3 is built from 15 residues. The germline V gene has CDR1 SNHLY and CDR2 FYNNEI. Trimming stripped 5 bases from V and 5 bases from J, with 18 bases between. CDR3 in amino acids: CASSNSRGSLTEAFF. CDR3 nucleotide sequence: TGTGCCAGCAGTAACTCAAGGGGTAGTTTGACTGAAGCTTTCTTT.

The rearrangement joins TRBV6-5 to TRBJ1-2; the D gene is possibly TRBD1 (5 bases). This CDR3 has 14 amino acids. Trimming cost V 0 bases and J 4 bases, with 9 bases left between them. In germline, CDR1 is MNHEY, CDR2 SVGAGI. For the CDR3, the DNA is TGTGCCAGCAGTTACTCCGGGACTGTCTATGGCTACACCTTC. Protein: CASSYSGTVYGYTF.

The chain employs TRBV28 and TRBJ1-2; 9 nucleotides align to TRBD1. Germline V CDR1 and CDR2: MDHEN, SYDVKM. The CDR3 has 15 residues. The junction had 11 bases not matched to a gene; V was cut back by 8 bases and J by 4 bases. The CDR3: CASGMNRGPSYGYTF. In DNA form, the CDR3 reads TGTGCCAGCGGTATGAACAGGGGGCCTAGCTATGGCTACACCTTC.

CDR3: CASSFGTGSAYGYTF. The CDR3 DNA sequence: TGTGCCAGCAGTTTCGGGACAGGGTCGGCCTATGGCTACACCTTC. The V and J genes are TRBV6-5 and TRBJ1-2; 9 bases fit TRBD1. Germline V lookup: CDR1 MNHEY, CDR2 SVGAGI. V lost 4 bases and J lost 4; bases outside the gene matches: 7. This CDR3 spans 15 amino acids.

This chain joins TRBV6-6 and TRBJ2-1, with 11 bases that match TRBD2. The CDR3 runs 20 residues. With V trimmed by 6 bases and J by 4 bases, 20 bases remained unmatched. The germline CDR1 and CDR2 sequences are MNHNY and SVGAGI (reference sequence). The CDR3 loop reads CASSYLPRRVTSGGYNEQFF. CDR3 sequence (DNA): TGTGCCAGCAGCTATCTGCCCAGGAGGGTAACTAGCGGGGGATACAATGAGCAGTTCTTC.

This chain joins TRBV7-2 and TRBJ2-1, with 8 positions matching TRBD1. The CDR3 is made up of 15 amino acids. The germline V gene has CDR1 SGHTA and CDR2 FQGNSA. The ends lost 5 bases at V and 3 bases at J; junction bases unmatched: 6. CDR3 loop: CASSPRDRNYNEQFF. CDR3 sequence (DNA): TGTGCCAGCAGCCCCCGGGACAGGAACTACAATGAGCAGTTCTTC.

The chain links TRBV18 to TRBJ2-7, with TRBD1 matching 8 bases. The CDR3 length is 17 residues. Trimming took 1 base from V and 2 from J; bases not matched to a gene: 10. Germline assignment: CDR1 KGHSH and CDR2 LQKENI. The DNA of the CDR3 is TGTGCCAGCTCACCACTCGTGACTGGACAGGGTGCCTACGAGCAGTACTTC. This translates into CASSPLVTGQGAYEQYF.

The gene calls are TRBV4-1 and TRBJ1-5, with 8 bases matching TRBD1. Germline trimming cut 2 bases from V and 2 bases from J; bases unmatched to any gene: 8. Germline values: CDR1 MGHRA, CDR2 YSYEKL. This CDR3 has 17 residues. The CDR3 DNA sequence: TGCGCCAGCAGCCAAATATTCCCAGGGGGCGGCAATCAGCCCCAGCATTTT. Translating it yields CASSQIFPGGGNQPQHF.

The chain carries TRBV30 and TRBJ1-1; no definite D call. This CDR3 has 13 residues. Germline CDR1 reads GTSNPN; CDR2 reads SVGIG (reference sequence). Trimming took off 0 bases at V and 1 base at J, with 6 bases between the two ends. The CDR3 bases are TGTGCCTGGAGTGTATACGGGAACACTGAAGCTTTCTTT. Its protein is CAWSVYGNTEAFF.

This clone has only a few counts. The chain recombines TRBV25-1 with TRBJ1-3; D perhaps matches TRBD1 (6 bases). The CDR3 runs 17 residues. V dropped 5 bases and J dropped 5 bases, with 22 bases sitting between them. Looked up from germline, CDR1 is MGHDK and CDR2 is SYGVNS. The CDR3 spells CASSPSEGQPLRNTIYF. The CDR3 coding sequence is TGTGCCAGCAGTCCCTCCGAGGGACAACCTCTGAGAAACACCATATATTTT.